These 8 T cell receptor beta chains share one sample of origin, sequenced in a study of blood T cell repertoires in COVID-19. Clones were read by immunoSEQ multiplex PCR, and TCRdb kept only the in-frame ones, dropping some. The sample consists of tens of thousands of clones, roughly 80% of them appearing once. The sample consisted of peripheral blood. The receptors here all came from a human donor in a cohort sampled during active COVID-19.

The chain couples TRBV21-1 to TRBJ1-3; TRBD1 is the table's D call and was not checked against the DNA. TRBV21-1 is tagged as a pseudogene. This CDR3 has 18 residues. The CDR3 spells CASSKEGEQGKTGNTIYF. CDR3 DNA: TGTGCCAGCAGCAAAGAGGGGGAACAGGGAAAAACTGGAAACACCATATATTTT.

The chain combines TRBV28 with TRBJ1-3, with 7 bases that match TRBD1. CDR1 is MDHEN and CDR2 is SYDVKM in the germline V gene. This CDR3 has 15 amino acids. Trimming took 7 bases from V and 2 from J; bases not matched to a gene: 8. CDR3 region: CASTLQTGPGNTIYF. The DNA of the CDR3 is TGTGCCAGCACACTACAGACAGGGCCTGGAAACACCATATATTTT.

The CDR3 spells CASIDRSGSSYNEQFF. The CDR3 DNA reads TGTGCCAGCATCGACCGTAGCGGGAGCTCCTACAATGAGCAGTTCTTC. V is TRBV28 and J is TRBJ2-1; 9 bases are a match to TRBD2. This CDR3 contains 16 residues. V shed 7 bases, J shed 0 bases, and the junction held 7 bases outside the gene matches. The germline gives CDR1 MDHEN, CDR2 SYDVKM.

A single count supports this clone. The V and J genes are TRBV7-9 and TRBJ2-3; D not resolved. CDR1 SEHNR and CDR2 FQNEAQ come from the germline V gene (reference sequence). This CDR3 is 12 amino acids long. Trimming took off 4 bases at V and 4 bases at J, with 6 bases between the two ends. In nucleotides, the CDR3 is TGTGCCAGCAGCTCCAGTTCAGATACGCAGTATTTT. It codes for CASSSSSDTQYF.

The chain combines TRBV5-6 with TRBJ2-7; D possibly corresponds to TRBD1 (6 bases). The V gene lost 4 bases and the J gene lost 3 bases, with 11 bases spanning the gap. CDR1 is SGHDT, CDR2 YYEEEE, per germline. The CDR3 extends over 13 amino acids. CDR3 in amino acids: CASSPGTNYEQYF. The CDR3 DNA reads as TGTGCCAGCAGCCCCGGGACAAACTACGAGCAGTACTTC.

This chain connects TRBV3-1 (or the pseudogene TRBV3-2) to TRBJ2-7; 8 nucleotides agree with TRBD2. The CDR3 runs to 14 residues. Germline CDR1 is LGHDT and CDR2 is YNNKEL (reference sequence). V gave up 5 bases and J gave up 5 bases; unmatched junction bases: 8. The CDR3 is CASSLAGGAHEQYF. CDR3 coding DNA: TGTGCCAGCAGCTTGGCCGGGGGGGCCCACGAGCAGTACTTC.

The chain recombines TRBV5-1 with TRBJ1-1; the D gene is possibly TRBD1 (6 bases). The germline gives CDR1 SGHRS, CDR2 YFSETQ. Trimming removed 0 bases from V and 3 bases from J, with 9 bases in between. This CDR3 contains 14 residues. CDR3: CASSLAQGYTEAFF. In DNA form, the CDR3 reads TGCGCCAGCAGCTTGGCACAGGGATACACTGAAGCTTTCTTT.

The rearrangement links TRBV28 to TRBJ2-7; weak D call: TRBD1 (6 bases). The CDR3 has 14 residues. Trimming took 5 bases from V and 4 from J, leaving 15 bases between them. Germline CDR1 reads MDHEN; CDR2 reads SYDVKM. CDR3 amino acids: CASSPLGGRYEQYF. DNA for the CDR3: TGTGCCAGCAGTCCACTAGGGGGAAGGTACGAGCAGTACTTC.